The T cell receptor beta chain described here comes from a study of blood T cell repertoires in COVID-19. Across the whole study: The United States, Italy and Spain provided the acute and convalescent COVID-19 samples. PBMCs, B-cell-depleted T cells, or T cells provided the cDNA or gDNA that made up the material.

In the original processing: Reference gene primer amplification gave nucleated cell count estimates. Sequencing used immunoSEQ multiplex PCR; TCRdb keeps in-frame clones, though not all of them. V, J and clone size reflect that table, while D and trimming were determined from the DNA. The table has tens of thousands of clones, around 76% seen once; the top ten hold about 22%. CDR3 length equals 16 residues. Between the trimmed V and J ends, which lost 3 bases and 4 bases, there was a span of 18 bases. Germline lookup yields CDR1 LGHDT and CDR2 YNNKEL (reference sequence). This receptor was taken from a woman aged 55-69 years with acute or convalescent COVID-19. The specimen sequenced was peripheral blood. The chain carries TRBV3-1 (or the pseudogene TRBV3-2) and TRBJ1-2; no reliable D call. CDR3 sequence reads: CASSQIGEEAAYGYTF. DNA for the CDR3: TGTGCCAGCAGCCAGATTGGGGAGGAAGCTGCCTATGGCTACACCTTC.